These 9 T cell receptor beta chains were all obtained from the same sample, sequenced in a study of brain T cells in children with intractable seizures (dated by TCRdb to the early 2020s). Libraries were prepared through the immunoSEQ multiplex PCR assay. This immuneACCESS table, as held by TCRdb, lists in-frame sequences with V and J called but not all clones. Of the missing ones, under half trace to an unresolved V gene in checked studies; the others have no known cause. The sample table lists roughly 80,000 clones, about 90% of them with a count of one. The ten most abundant clones make up around 24% of the sample. Taken with the paper, the label for time point translates to: resected brain tissue, or blood drawn just prior to surgery. Material: peripheral blood, obtained at surgery. The receptors derive from a girl aged 2 to 9 with Rasmussen encephalitis and intractable seizures.

V gene TRBV14 combines with J gene TRBJ2-7; TRBD2 aligns across 8 bases. The V segment lost 0 bases and the J segment 5 bases; nucleotides outside the gene matches: 9. This CDR3 region has 16 residues. Germline CDR1 reads SGHDN; CDR2 reads FVKESK. As DNA, the CDR3 is TGTGCCAGCAGCCAAGATAAGCCTAGCGGGTTCCACGAGCAGTACTTC. Amino acid sequence: CASSQDKPSGFHEQYF.

J is TRBJ2-2 and V is TRBV19, with 9 bases matching TRBD2. V was clipped by 6 bases and J by 7 bases; unmatched bases: 12. The CDR3 extends over 16 amino acids. The germline V gene encodes CDR1 LNHDA and CDR2 SQIVND (reference sequence). CDR3 protein: CASRSSGGNIGGELFF. In DNA, the CDR3 is TGTGCCAGTAGGTCGAGCGGGGGGAACATCGGCGGGGAGCTGTTTTTT.

This clone was seen only once. This chain connects TRBV4-1 to TRBJ1-1; D remains unclear. The germline V gene has CDR1 MGHRA and CDR2 YSYEKL. The CDR3 consists of 13 residues. Trimming stripped 3 bases from V and 6 bases from J, with 11 bases between. The CDR3 DNA reads TGCGCCAGCAGCCACACCAAGACGGCTGAAGCTTTCTTT. Its translation: CASSHTKTAEAFF.

V and J are TRBV2 and TRBJ1-3; no clear D gene. The CDR3 spans 15 residues. Trimming shortened V by 4 bases and J by 0 bases, and 10 bases separated the two germline ends. Germline V gene data show CDR1 as SNHLY and CDR2 as FYNNEI. The CDR3 region is CASSVMDFSGNTIYF. The CDR3 nucleotides are TGTGCCAGCAGTGTCATGGACTTCTCTGGAAACACCATATATTTT. The variable domain in full, completed from reference TRBV2 and TRBJ1-3, reads EPEVTQTPSHQVTQMGQEVILRCVPISNHLYFYWYRQILGQKVEFLVSFYNNEISEKSEIFDDQFSVERPDGSNFTLKIRSTKLEDSAMYFCASSVMDFSGNTIYFGEGSWLTVV.

V is TRBV25-1 and J is TRBJ1-2; D remains ambiguous. Germline lookup yields CDR1 MGHDK and CDR2 SYGVNS. V was clipped by 5 bases and J by 5 bases, with 6 bases between them. This CDR3 comprises 11 residues. CDR3 nucleotides: TGTGCCAGCAGTTCGAAGTATGGCTACACCTTC. Translated: CASSSKYGYTF.

This rearrangement joins TRBV18 to TRBJ2-7; 8 bases match TRBD2. The CDR3 is 16 amino acids. Germline V gene data show CDR1 as KGHSH and CDR2 as LQKENI. V lost 3 bases to trimming and J lost 4 bases; unmatched junction nucleotides: 11. For the CDR3, the DNA is TGTGCCAGCTCACCCAGTCCCGCGGGAGGTTGGTACGAGCAGTACTTC. This translates into CASSPSPAGGWYEQYF.

The rearrangement uses TRBV7-9 and TRBJ1-1; D possibly corresponds to TRBD1 (5 bases). The length of the CDR3 is 15 residues. Germline lookup yields CDR1 SEHNR and CDR2 FQNEAQ (reference sequence). V lost 5 bases and J lost 0, with 13 bases in between. The CDR3, as DNA: TGTGCCAGCAGCCCTCCCGACAGTATGAACACTGAAGCTTTCTTT. It is translated as CASSPPDSMNTEAFF.

The chain recombines TRBV5-4 with TRBJ2-7; D gene ambiguous. The ends were cut back, 0 bases at V and 0 bases at J, with 7 bases in the middle. This CDR3 is built from 14 residues. Germline V lookup: CDR1 SGHNT, CDR2 YYREEE (reference sequence). The CDR3 sequence is CASSLAGYSYEQYF. The CDR3 nucleotides are TGTGCCAGCAGCTTGGCAGGTTACTCCTACGAGCAGTACTTC.

The chain uses TRBV29-1 and TRBJ2-2; D unclear. The CDR3 consists of 14 residues. Germline V gene sequence: CDR1 SQVTM, CDR2 ANQGSEA. V shed 2 bases and J shed 0 bases, with 7 bases lying between them. The CDR3, as DNA: TGCAGCGTTGAATCAGAAGCGAACACCGGGGAGCTGTTTTTT. Its translation: CSVESEANTGELFF.